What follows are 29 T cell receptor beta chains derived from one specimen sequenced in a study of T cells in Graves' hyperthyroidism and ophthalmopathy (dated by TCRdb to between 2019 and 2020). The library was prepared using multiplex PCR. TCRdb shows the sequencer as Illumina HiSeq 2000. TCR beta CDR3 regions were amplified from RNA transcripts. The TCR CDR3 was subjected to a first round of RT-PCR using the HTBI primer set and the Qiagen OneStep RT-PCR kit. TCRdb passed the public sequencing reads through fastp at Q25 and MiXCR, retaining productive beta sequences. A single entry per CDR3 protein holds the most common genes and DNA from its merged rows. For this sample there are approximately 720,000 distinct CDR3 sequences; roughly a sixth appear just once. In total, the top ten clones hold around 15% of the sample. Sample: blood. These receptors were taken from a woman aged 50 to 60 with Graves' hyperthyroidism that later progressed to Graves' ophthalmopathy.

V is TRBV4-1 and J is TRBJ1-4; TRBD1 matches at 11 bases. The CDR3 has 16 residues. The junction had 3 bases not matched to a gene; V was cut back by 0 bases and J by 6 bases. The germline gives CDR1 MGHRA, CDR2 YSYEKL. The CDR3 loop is CASSQDGTGGYEKLFF. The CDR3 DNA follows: TGCGCCAGCAGCCAAGACGGGACAGGGGGGTATGAAAAACTGTTTTTT.

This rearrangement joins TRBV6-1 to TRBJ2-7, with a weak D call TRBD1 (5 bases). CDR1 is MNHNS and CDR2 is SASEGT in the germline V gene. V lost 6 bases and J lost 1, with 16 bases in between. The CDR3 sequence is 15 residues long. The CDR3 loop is CASSSRVLSSYEQYF. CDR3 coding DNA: TGTGCCAGCAGCTCCAGGGTCCTTTCGTCCTACGAGCAGTACTTC.

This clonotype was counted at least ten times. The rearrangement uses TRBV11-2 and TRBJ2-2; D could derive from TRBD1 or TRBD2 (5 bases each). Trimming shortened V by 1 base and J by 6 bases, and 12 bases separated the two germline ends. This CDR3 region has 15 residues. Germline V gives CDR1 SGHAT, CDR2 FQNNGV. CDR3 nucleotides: TGTGCCAGCAGCTTAGGCCGGGGACGGGCCGGGGAGCTGTTTTTT. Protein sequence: CASSLGRGRAGELFF.

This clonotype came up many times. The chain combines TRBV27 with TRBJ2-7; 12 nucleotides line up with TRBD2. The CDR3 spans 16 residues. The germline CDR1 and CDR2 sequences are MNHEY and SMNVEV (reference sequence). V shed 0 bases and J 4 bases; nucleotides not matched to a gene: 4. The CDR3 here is CASSLSTSGGWYEQYF. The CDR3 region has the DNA TGTGCCAGCAGTTTATCGACTAGCGGGGGCTGGTACGAGCAGTACTTC.

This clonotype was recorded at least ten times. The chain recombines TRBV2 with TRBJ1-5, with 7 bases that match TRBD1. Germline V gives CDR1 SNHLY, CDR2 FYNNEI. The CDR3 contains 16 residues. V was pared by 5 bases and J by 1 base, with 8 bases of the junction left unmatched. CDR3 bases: TGTGCCAGCAGTAGATCAGGGGGTACGAGCAATCAGCCCCAGCATTTT. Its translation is CASSRSGGTSNQPQHF. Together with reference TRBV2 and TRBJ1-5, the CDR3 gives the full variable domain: EPEVTQTPSHQVTQMGQEVILRCVPISNHLYFYWYRQILGQKVEFLVSFYNNEISEKSEIFDDQFSVERPDGSNFTLKIRSTKLEDSAMYFCASSRSGGTSNQPQHFGDGTRLSIL.

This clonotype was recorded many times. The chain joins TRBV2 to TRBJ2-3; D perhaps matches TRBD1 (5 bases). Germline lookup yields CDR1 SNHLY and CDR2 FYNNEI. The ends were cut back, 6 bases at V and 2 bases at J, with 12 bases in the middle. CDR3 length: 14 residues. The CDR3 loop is CASRDIRNTDTQYF. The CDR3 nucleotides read TGTGCCAGCAGGGACATTCGCAACACAGATACGCAGTATTTT.

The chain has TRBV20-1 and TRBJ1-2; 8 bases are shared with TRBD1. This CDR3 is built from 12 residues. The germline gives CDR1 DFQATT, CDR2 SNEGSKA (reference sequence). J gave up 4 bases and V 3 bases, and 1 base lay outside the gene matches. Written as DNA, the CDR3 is TGCAGTGCTAGCCAGGGGGCCTATGGCTACACCTTC. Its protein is CSASQGAYGYTF.

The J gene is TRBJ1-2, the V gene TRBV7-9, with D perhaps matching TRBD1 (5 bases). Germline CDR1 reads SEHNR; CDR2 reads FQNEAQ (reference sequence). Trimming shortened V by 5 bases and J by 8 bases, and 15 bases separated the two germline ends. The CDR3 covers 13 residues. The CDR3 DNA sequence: TGTGCCAGCAGCCCTTCGGCCCGACAGGGCTACACCTTC. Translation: CASSPSARQGYTF.

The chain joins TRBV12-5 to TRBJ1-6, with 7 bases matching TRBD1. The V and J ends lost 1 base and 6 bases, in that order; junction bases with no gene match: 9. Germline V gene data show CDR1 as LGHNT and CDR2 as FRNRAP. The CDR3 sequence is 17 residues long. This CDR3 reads CASGLAKPTGANSPLHF. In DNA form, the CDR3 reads TGTGCTAGTGGTTTGGCCAAACCCACAGGGGCTAATTCACCCCTCCACTTT.

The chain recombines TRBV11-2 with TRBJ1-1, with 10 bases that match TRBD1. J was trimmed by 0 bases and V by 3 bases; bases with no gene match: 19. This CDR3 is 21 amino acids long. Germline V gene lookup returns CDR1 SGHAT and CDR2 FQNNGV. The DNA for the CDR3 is TGTGCCAGCAGCTTCCGGTGGGACAGGGGTCCCTTCGTACCCCTGAACACTGAAGCTTTCTTT. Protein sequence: CASSFRWDRGPFVPLNTEAFF.

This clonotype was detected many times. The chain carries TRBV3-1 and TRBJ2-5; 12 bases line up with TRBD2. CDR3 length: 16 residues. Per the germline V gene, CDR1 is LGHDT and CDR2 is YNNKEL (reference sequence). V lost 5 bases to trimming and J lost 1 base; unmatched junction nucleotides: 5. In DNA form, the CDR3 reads TGTGCCAGCAGCGCCCGACTAGCGGGGGTCCAAGAGACCCAGTACTTC. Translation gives CASSARLAGVQETQYF.

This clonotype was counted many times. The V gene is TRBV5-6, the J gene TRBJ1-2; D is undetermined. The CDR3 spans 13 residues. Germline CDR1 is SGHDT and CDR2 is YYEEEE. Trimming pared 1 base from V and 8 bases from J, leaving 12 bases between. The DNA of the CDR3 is TGTGCCAGCAGCTTGCATGTGGAAGGCGGCTACACCTTC. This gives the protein CASSLHVEGGYTF.

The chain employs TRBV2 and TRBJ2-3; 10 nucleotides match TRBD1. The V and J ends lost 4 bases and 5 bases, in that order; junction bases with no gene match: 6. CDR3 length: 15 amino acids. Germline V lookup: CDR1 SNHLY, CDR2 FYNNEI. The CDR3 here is CASSAGQGIGDTQYF. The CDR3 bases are TGTGCCAGCAGTGCGGGACAGGGGATTGGAGATACGCAGTATTTT.

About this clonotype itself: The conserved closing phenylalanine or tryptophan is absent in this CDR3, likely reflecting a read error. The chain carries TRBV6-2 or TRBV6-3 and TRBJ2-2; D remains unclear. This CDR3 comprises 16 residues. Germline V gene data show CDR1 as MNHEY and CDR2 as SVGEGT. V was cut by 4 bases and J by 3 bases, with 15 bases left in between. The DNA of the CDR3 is TGTGCCAGCAGTTGGACCCCCGGTGCAGACACCGGGGAGCTGTTTTCT. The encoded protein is CASSWTPGADTGELFS.

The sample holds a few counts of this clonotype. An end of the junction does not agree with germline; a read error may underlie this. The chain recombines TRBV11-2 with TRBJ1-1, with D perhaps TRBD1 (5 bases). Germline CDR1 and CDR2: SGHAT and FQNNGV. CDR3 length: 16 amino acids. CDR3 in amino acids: CASSQGRRGVNTEAFF. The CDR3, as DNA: TGCGCCAGCAGCCAAGGGCGGCGGGGCGTGAACACTGAAGCTTTCTTT. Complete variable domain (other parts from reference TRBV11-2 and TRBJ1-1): EAGVAQSPRYKIIEKRQSVAFWCNPISGHATLYWYQQILGQGPKLLIQFQNNGVVDDSQLPKDRFSAERLKGVDSTLKIQPAKLEDSAVYLCASSQGRRGVNTEAFFGQGTRLTVV.

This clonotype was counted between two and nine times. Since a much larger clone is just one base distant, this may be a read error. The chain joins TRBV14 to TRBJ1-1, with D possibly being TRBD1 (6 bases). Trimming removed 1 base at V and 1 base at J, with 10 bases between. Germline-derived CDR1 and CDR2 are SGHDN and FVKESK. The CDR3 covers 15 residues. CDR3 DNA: TGTGCCAGCAGCCAAGCGGCCAGGGGGAACACTGAAGCTTTCTTT. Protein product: CASSQAARGNTEAFF.

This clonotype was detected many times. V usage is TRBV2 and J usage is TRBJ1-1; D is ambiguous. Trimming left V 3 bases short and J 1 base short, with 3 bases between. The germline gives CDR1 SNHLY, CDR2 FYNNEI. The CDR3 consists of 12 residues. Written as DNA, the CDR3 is TGTGCCAGCAGTGATCCGAACACTGAAGCTTTCTTT. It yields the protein CASSDPNTEAFF.

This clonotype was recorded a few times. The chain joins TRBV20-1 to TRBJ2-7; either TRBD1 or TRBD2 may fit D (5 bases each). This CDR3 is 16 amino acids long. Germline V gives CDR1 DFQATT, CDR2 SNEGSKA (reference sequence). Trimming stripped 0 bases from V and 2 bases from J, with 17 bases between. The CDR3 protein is CSARDYGTANAYEQYF. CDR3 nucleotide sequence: TGCAGTGCTAGAGATTACGGGACCGCCAACGCCTACGAGCAGTACTTC.

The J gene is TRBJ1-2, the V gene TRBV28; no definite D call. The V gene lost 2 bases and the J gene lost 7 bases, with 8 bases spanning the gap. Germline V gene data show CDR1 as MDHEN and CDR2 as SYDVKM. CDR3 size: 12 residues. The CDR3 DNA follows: TGTGCCAGCAGTTTAATACCGATTGGCTACACCTTC. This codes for CASSLIPIGYTF.

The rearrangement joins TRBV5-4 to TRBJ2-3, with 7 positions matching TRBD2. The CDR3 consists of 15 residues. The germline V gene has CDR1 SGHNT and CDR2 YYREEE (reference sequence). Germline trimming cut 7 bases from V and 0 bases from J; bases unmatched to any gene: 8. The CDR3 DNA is TGTGCCAGCGGGCAAGCGGGGTCTAGCACAGATACGCAGTATTTT. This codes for CASGQAGSSTDTQYF.

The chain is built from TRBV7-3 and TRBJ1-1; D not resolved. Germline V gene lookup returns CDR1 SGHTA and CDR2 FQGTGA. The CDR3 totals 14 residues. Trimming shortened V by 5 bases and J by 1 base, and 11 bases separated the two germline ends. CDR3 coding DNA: TGTGCCAGCAGCCCCGACGGGTGGAACACTGAAGCTTTCTTT. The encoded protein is CASSPDGWNTEAFF.

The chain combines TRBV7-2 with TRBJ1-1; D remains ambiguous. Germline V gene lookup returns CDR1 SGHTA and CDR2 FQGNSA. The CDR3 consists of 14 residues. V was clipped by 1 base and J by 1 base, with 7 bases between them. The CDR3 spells CASSLVSQNTEAFF. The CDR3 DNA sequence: TGTGCCAGCAGCTTAGTGAGTCAGAACACTGAAGCTTTCTTT.

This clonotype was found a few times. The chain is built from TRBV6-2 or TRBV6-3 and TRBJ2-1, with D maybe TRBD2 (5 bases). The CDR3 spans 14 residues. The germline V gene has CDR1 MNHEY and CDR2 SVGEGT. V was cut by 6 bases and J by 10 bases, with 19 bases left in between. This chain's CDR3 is CASSSEGRAMEQFF. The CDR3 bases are TGTGCCAGCAGCTCCGAGGGTCGGGCTATGGAGCAGTTCTTC.

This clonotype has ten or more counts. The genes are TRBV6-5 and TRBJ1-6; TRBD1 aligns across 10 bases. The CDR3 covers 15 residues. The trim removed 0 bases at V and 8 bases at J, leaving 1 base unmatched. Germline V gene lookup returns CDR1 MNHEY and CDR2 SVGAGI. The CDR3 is CASSYSTGGDSPLHF. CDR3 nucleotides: TGTGCCAGCAGTTACTCGACAGGGGGCGATTCACCCCTCCACTTT.

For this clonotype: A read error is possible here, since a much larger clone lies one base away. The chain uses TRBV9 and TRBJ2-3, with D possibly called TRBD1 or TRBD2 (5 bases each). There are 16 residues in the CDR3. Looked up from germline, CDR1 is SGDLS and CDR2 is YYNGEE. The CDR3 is CASSPVPGPYTDTQCF. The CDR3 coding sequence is TGTGCCAGCAGCCCGGTTCCGGGACCGTACACAGATACGCAGTGTTTT.

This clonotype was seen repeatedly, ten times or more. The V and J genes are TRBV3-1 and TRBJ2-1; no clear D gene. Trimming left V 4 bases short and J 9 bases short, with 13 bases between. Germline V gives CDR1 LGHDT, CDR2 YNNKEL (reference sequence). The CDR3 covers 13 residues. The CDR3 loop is CASSPTRESEQFF. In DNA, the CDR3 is TGTGCCAGCAGCCCTACCAGAGAAAGTGAGCAGTTCTTC.

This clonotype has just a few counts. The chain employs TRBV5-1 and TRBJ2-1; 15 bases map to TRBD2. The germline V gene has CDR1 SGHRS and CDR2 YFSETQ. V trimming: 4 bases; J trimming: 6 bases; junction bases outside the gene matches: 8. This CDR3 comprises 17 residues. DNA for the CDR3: TGCGCCAGCAGCCCCCCGGGACTAGCGGGGGGCATCAATGAGCAGTTCTTC. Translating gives CASSPPGLAGGINEQFF. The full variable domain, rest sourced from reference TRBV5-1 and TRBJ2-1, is KAGVTQTPRYLIKTRGQQVTLSCSPISGHRSVSWYQQTPGQGLQFLFEYFSETQRNKGNFPGRFSGRQFSNSRSEMNVSTLELGDSALYLCASSPPGLAGGINEQFFGPGTRLTVL.

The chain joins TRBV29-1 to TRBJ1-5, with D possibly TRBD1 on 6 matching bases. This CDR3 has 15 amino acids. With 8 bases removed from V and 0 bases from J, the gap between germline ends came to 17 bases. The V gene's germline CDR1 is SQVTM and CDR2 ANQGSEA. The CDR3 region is CSSQRDTYSNQPQHF. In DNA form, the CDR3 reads TGCAGCTCCCAGAGGGACACTTATAGCAATCAGCCCCAGCATTTT.

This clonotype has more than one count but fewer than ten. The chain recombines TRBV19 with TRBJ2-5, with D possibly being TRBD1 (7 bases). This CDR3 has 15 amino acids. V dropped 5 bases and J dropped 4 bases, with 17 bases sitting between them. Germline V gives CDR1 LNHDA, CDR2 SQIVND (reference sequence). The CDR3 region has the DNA TGTGCCAGTAGTTATACAGGGGCCGGGAGAGAGACCCAGTACTTC. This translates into CASSYTGAGRETQYF. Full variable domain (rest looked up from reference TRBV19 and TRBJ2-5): DGGITQSPKYLFRKEGQNVTLSCEQNLNHDAMYWYRQDPGQGLRLIYYSQIVNDFQKGDIAEGYSVSREKKESFPLTVTSAQKNPTAFYLCASSYTGAGRETQYFGPGTRLLVL.